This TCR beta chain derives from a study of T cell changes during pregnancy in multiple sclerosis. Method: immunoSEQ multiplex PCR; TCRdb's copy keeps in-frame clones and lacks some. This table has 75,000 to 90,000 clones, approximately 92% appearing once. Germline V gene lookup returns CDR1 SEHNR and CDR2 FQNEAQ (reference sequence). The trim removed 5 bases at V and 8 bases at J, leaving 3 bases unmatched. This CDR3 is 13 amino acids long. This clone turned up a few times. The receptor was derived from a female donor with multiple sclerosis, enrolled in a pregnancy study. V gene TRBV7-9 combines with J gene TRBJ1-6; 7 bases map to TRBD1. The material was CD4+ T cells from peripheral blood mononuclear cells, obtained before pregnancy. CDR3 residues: CASSPGQDSPLHF. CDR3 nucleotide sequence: TGTGCCAGCAGCCCCGGACAGGATTCACCCCTCCACTTT.